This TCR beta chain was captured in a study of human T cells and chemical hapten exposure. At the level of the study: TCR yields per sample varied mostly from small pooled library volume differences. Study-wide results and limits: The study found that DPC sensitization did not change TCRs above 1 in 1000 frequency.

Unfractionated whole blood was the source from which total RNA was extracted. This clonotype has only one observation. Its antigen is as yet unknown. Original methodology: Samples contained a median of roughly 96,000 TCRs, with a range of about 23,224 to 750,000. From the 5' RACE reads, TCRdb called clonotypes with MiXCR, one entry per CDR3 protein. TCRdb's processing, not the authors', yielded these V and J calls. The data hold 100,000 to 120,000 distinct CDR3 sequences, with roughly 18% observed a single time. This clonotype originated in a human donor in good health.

CDR3: CATSDSPDPGQPQHF. The CDR3 DNA sequence: TGTGCCACCAGTGATTCCCCCGACCCGGGCCAGCCCCAGCATTTT. The chain couples TRBV24-1 to TRBJ1-5; no firm D call. CDR1 KGHDR and CDR2 SFDVKD come from the germline V gene. V was shortened by 2 bases and J by 7 bases, with 14 bases between the two germline ends. The CDR3 is 15 residues long.